The clone carrying this T cell receptor beta chain appeared a single time. Its matching antigen is unknown. The sample belongs to a study of PD-1 blockade in classical Hodgkin lymphoma. Study-level results: Differences between repertoires have undefined causes, possibly disease activity or prior therapy. Newly diagnosed patients were reported to exhibit reduced baseline TCR diversity relative to healthy donors.

Libraries were prepared by immunoSEQ multiplex PCR; TCRdb keeps only in-frame clonotypes and omits some of them. The table has fewer than 40,000 clones, roughly 91% seen once. Time point given: newly diagnosed, previously untreated cHL patient sample. Purification of CD4+ T cells from thawed PBMCs was achieved by magnetic negative selection. Comparator PBMCs were from newly diagnosed, untreated classical Hodgkin lymphoma. There are 15 residues in the CDR3. Per germline, CDR1 SQVTM and CDR2 ANQGSEA. The V segment lost 5 bases and the J segment 5 bases; nucleotides outside the gene matches: 10. The chain links TRBV29-1 to TRBJ1-3; 9 positions agree with TRBD1. Sequencing was done on a sample of CD4+ T cells from blood. This TCR came from a human donor with classical Hodgkin lymphoma. CDR3 residues: CSVQTPGQGRNTIYF. For the CDR3, the DNA is TGCAGCGTTCAAACCCCGGGACAGGGAAGAAACACCATATATTTT.